The clone carrying this T cell receptor (beta chain) came up a few times. Antigen: not known. TCRdb re-analysed the 5' RACE reads in MiXCR, keeping a single row per CDR3 protein. In the table there are fewer than 600,000 distinct CDR3 sequences, less than 25% of which are singletons. The record originates from a study of T-cell memory formation after mild COVID-19. About the study: There were largely donor-specific TCR clusters. General observations from the study: Whether day 37 second-wave clones are SARS-CoV-2-specific was not confirmed. Largely, contracting CD4+ clones fell within CM and EM, and contracting CD8+ clones within EMRA. CD4+ bias marked clones expanding day 15 to 37, unlike balanced contracting clones.

Between the trimmed V and J ends, which lost 4 bases and 3 bases, there was a span of 9 bases. This CDR3 is built from 13 residues. J is TRBJ1-2 and V is TRBV12-3 or TRBV12-4; D is perhaps TRBD1 (5 bases). The TCR was taken from an adult woman who had mild COVID-19 (a few samples of this study predate the infection). Cell type and time point are not known. Sequencing was carried out using PBMCs or a T cell subset sorted from them (not recorded which). The CDR3 loop is CASSSGTYYGYTF. The CDR3 DNA reads as TGTGCCAGCAGTTCCGGGACCTACTATGGCTACACCTTC.